Listed here are 18 T cell receptor beta chains from one sample, sequenced in a study of prognosis after radiotherapy for stage I lung cancer. From genomic DNA, TCR beta CDR3 was amplified by two-round multiplex PCR. Every TRBV and TRBJ gene had its own specific primer in first-round PCR. MiXCR, applied by TCRdb to the multiplex PCR reads, yields one record per CDR3 protein. The sample records 25,000 to 35,000 distinct CDR3 sequences, around 46% being singletons. Sequences were derived from PBMCs, sampled before or after stereotactic body radiation therapy (not recorded which). The origin of the receptors is a donor at least 50 years old with non-small cell lung cancer.

This clonotype was detected many times. This chain joins TRBV18 and TRBJ1-1; possible D gene TRBD1, 5 bases. Per the germline V gene, CDR1 is KGHSH and CDR2 is LQKENI. Trimming removed 1 base at V and 0 bases at J, with 6 bases between. The CDR3 consists of 14 residues. The chain's CDR3 is CASSPRQLNTEAFF. CDR3 sequence (DNA): TGTGCCAGCTCACCACGACAGTTGAACACTGAAGCTTTCTTT.

The sample holds many counts of this clonotype. The CDR3 protein is CASSKDRNQPQHF. CDR3 DNA: TGTGCCAGCAGCAAGGACAGGAATCAGCCCCAGCATTTT. The genes are TRBV5-4 and TRBJ1-5, with 7 nucleotides matching TRBD1. Trimming at V came to 4 bases and at J to 4 bases, leaving 2 bases not matched to a gene. Germline V CDR1 and CDR2: SGHNT, YYREEE (reference sequence). This CDR3 is 13 amino acids long.

This clonotype was recorded at least ten times. The germline gene is not matched at one end of the junction; a read error may be the cause. This chain uses TRBV5-8 with TRBJ2-1; D is unresolved. The CDR3 is 13 amino acids. CDR1 is SGHTS, CDR2 YDEGEE, per germline. CDR3 nucleotides: TGTGCCAGCAGCCCAACAAACAACAATGAACAGTTCTTC. It encodes CASSPTNNNEQFF.

This clonotype was detected ten times or more. The V call is TRBV7-3, the J call TRBJ2-1; 10 bases map to TRBD2. The CDR3 runs to 18 residues. J gave up 4 bases and V 1 base, and 10 bases lay outside the gene matches. From germline, CDR1 is SGHTA and CDR2 FQGTGA. The DNA for the CDR3 is TGTGCCAGCAGCTTAAGCGGGAGCGGGGGGGCTCGATACAATGAGCAGTTCTTC. It specifies CASSLSGSGGARYNEQFF.

This chain joins TRBV20-1 and TRBJ2-3, with D perhaps TRBD1 (5 bases). The CDR3 extends over 15 amino acids. Trimming took off 2 bases at V and 1 base at J, with 13 bases between the two ends. Per germline, CDR1 DFQATT and CDR2 SNEGSKA (reference sequence). The CDR3 DNA follows: TGCAGTGCTAGAAGGGGTACTACATGCACAGATACGCAGTATTTT. It encodes CSARRGTTCTDTQYF.

As to this clonotype: A single base is all that separates this from a far larger clone, so a read error is likely. The chain links TRBV6-4 to TRBJ2-2; D is uncertain. The length of the CDR3 is 13 residues. Germline V gene data show CDR1 as MRHNA and CDR2 as SNTAGT. The DNA of the CDR3 is TGTGCCAGCAGACCAGAGAACACCTGGGAGCTGTTTTTT. This gives the protein CASRPENTWELFF.

This clonotype was recorded at least ten times. This sequence joins TRBV6-1 and TRBJ2-1, with 9 positions matching TRBD2. Germline loops: CDR1 MNHNS, CDR2 SASEGT. V dropped 7 bases and J dropped 5; count of bases not matched to a gene: 6. This CDR3 is 14 amino acids long. The CDR3 spells CASMGLAPHNEQFF. The CDR3 nucleotides are TGTGCCAGCATGGGACTAGCCCCTCACAATGAGCAGTTCTTC.

Remarks on this clonotype: The DNA is left out, because the CDR3 cannot be placed on it with certainty; the CDR3 is given as TCRdb lists it. The J gene is TRBJ1-3, the V gene TRBV6-1. The CDR3 is 13 amino acids in total, end residues counted. Per germline, CDR1 MNHNS and CDR2 SASEGT. CDR3 in amino acids: CASRFGSGNTMYF.

This sequence joins TRBV7-2 and TRBJ2-7; perhaps TRBD2 as D (5 bases). The CDR3 totals 13 residues. CDR1 is SGHTA, CDR2 FQGNSA, per germline. V lost 1 base, J lost 6 bases, and 10 bases lay in between. CDR3 in amino acids: CASSLGSVGEQYF. Here the CDR3 DNA reads TGTGCCAGCAGCTTAGGTAGCGTGGGCGAGCAGTACTTC.

The sample holds many counts of this clonotype. The chain is built from TRBV6-2 or TRBV6-3 and TRBJ1-4; D is possibly TRBD1 (5 bases). Germline values: CDR1 MNHEY, CDR2 SVGEGT. Trimming pared 5 bases from V and 4 bases from J, leaving 20 bases between. This CDR3 is 17 amino acids long. The chain's CDR3 is CASSTRSQGDYNEKLFF. DNA of the CDR3: TGTGCCAGCAGTACCCGATCCCAGGGTGACTATAATGAAAAACTGTTTTTT.

The rearrangement joins TRBV28 to TRBJ1-5; possibly TRBD1 for D (5 bases). V lost 0 bases, J lost 0 bases, and 12 bases lay in between. The CDR3 covers 17 residues. Germline V gene data show CDR1 as MDHEN and CDR2 as SYDVKM. CDR3 loop: CASSLWSGTYSNQPQHF. The CDR3 coding sequence is TGTGCCAGCAGTTTATGGTCCGGGACGTATAGCAATCAGCCCCAGCATTTT.

This clonotype was observed many times. The V gene is TRBV5-1, the J gene TRBJ1-6, with a possible D match to TRBD1 (5 bases). V was shortened by 4 bases and J by 4 bases, with 9 bases between the two germline ends. The germline CDR1 and CDR2 sequences are SGHRS and YFSETQ. This CDR3 has 14 residues. CDR3 residues: CASSVTAYNSPLHF. The CDR3 nucleotides read TGCGCCAGCAGCGTGACAGCTTATAATTCACCCCTCCACTTT.

V is TRBV20-1 and J is TRBJ2-7; the D gene could be TRBD1 or TRBD2 (5 bases each). The CDR3 consists of 17 residues. Between the trimmed V and J ends, which lost 0 bases and 3 bases, there was a span of 21 bases. Germline CDR1 and CDR2: DFQATT and SNEGSKA (reference sequence). The CDR3 reads CSARDIDWDVVIYEQYF. The CDR3, as DNA: TGCAGTGCTAGAGATATCGATTGGGACGTTGTAATCTACGAGCAGTACTTC.

This clonotype was found once. A far larger clone is only one base removed, so a read error is likely. This chain links TRBV6-2 or TRBV6-3 with TRBJ2-1, with TRBD1 identical over 8 bases. CDR3 length equals 15 residues. Looked up from germline, CDR1 is MNHEY and CDR2 is SVGEGT. The ends lost 2 bases at V and 13 bases at J; junction bases unmatched: 13. The CDR3 nucleotides are TGTGCCAGCAGTTACGGGACAGGTCCCACTTGGGATCAGTTCTTC. It codes for CASSYGTGPTWDQFF.

A note on this clonotype: A much larger clone lies a single base off, so this may be a read error. This chain links TRBV6-1 with TRBJ2-1; 8 nucleotides line up with TRBD2. Germline-derived CDR1 and CDR2 are MNHNS and SASEGT. The CDR3 runs 13 residues. V lost 0 bases and J lost 12; bases outside the gene matches: 4. The CDR3 region has the DNA TGTGCCAGCAGTGAAGCTAGCGGGACGGCGCAGTTCTTC. As protein: CASSEASGTAQFF.

This clonotype came up many times. V is TRBV18 and J is TRBJ2-2, with 8 bases lining up with TRBD1. The CDR3 is 15 residues long. The V gene's germline CDR1 is KGHSH and CDR2 LQKENI. V was pared by 2 bases and J by 4 bases, with 3 bases of the junction left unmatched. CDR3 protein: CASSPTTGVTGELFF. The DNA of the CDR3 is TGTGCCAGCTCACCAACGACAGGGGTCACCGGGGAGCTGTTTTTT.

By proportion, this clonotype is medium-sized. This chain joins TRBV7-3 and TRBJ2-1; D is uncertain. This CDR3 comprises 14 residues. The germline gives CDR1 SGHTA, CDR2 FQGTGA. V lost 5 bases, J lost 6 bases, and 14 bases lay in between. The CDR3 loop reads CASSPHPGLNEQFF. As DNA, the CDR3 is TGTGCCAGCAGCCCCCACCCGGGCCTCAATGAGCAGTTCTTC.

This clonotype came up many times. The CDR3: CSATGWAIQNTEAFF. Here the CDR3 DNA reads TGCAGTGCTACTGGGTGGGCCATACAGAACACTGAAGCTTTCTTT. This chain joins TRBV20-1 and TRBJ1-1; D is uncertain. V shed 4 bases and J shed 1 base, with 16 bases lying between them. The length of the CDR3 is 15 residues. Germline V gene sequence: CDR1 DFQATT, CDR2 SNEGSKA (reference sequence).